What follows are 8 T cell receptor beta chains derived from one specimen sequenced in a study of blood T cell repertoires in COVID-19. Only in-frame clones appear in the TCRdb table, and some are missing; sequencing was by immunoSEQ multiplex PCR. The table has fewer than 100,000 clones, over 75% seen once; the top ten hold more than 3%. The sequencing input was peripheral blood. All receptors come from a man in his fifties or sixties with acute or convalescent COVID-19.

The rearrangement joins TRBV5-1 to TRBJ2-7; the match to TRBD2 covers 11 bases. CDR3 length equals 14 residues. Unmatched junction bases numbered 5, after V lost 0 bases and J lost 9 bases. CDR1 and CDR2 (germline): SGHRS, YFSETQ. CDR3 in DNA: TGCGCCAGCAGCTTGGAACTAGCGGGAGCTCGGCAGTACTTC. Its translation is CASSLELAGARQYF.

The chain has TRBV29-1 and TRBJ1-4, with 7 bases matching TRBD1. This CDR3 is built from 13 residues. CDR1 and CDR2 from the germline V gene are SQVTM and ANQGSEA. V lost 7 bases to trimming and J lost 8 bases; unmatched junction nucleotides: 10. As DNA, the CDR3 is TGCAGCGCTGCTGAGGGGGCTCAGGAAAAACTGTTTTTT. Amino acids: CSAAEGAQEKLFF.

The rearrangement joins TRBV6-4 to TRBJ2-3, with a weak D call TRBD2 (5 bases). Deletions cut 0 bases from V and 5 bases from J, with 6 bases between. Per germline, CDR1 MRHNA and CDR2 SNTAGT. This CDR3 has 13 residues. The CDR3 DNA is TGTGCCAGCAGTGACTCGGGGAGAGATACGCAGTATTTT. Its protein product is CASSDSGRDTQYF.

The chain recombines TRBV11-2 with TRBJ2-7, with a weak D call TRBD2 (6 bases). Trimming took 5 bases from V and 3 from J, leaving 11 bases between them. The CDR3 has 13 amino acids. CDR1 SGHAT and CDR2 FQNNGV come from the germline V gene. The CDR3 DNA reads as TGTGCCAGCAGCGTCCGGGGAGGCTACGAGCAGTACTTC. Translated, it gives CASSVRGGYEQYF.

J is TRBJ2-5 and V is TRBV7-9, with D unresolved. The germline V gene encodes CDR1 SEHNR and CDR2 FQNEAQ (reference sequence). The CDR3 has 15 amino acids. Trimming took 5 bases from V and 0 from J, leaving 13 bases between them. The CDR3 DNA sequence: TGTGCCAGCAGCCGCTCCACTACTTACCAAGAGACCCAGTACTTC. Translated: CASSRSTTYQETQYF.

Points on this clone: Compared with germline, one end of the junction differs, possibly owing to a read error. This chain joins TRBV5-1 and TRBJ2-5; 10 positions agree with TRBD2. CDR3 length: 17 residues. CDR1 and CDR2 (germline): SGHRS, YFSETQ. The CDR3 is CASSSATEWLAGAPGDF. For the CDR3, the DNA is TGCGCCAGCAGCTCCGCTACTGAATGGCTAGCGGGGGCCCCGGGAGACTTC.

DNA for the CDR3: TGTGCCAGTGCCCGGGCGGGGGGCGAGCAGTACTTC. Encoded protein: CASARAGGEQYF. The chain is built from TRBV7-3 and TRBJ2-7, with 8 nucleotides matching TRBD2. The CDR3 is made up of 12 amino acids. J lost 6 bases, V lost 9 bases, and 7 bases had no gene match. Germline assignment: CDR1 SGHTA and CDR2 FQGTGA. Combining the CDR3 with reference TRBV7-3 and TRBJ2-7 gives the whole variable domain GAGVSQTPSNKVTEKGKYVELRCDPISGHTALYWYRQSLGQGPEFLIYFQGTGAADDSGLPNDRFFAVRPEGSVSTLKIQRTERGDSAVYLCASARAGGEQYFGPGTRLTVT.

The rearrangement links TRBV12-3 or TRBV12-4 to TRBJ2-5; TRBD1 might be the D (5 bases). Trimming left V 6 bases short and J 5 bases short, with 10 bases between. This CDR3 is built from 12 residues. As DNA, the CDR3 is TGTGCCAGCAGCCCCCCAGGGGAGACCCAGTACTTC. Translated: CASSPPGETQYF.